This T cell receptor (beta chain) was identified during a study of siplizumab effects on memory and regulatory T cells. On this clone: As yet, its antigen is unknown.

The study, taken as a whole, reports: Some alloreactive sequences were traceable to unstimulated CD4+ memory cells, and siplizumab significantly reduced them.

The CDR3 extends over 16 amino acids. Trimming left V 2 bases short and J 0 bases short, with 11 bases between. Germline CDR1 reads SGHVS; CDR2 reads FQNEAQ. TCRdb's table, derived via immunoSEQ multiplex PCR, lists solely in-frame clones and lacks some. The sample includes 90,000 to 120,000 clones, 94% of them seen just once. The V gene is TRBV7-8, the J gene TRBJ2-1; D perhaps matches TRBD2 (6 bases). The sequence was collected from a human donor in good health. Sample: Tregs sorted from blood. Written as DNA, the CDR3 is TGTGCCAGCAGCTTACGGGCGGGAAGCTCCTACAATGAGCAGTTCTTC. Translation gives CASSLRAGSSYNEQFF.